The 12 T cell receptor beta chains below come from one sample, sequenced in a study of T cell responses to AZD1222 COVID-19 vaccine. The table came from immunoSEQ multiplex PCR; TCRdb's copy has only in-frame clones and leaves some out. The data show 150,000 to 200,000 clones, 85% to 95% seen once. Sequenced here: peripheral blood, sampled on day 0 of AZD1222 vaccination. These receptors all come from an adult in good health.

The chain links TRBV19 to TRBJ1-2, with 8 bases aligning to TRBD1. This CDR3 is built from 13 residues. CDR1 is LNHDA, CDR2 SQIVND, per germline (reference sequence). J lost 8 bases, V lost 7 bases, and 9 bases had no gene match. CDR3 nucleotides: TGTGCCAGTAACCGCAGGGGGCCCTCGGGCTACACCTTC. It specifies CASNRRGPSGYTF. Combining the CDR3 with reference TRBV19 and TRBJ1-2 gives the whole variable domain DGGITQSPKYLFRKEGQNVTLSCEQNLNHDAMYWYRQDPGQGLRLIYYSQIVNDFQKGDIAEGYSVSREKKESFPLTVTSAQKNPTAFYLCASNRRGPSGYTFGSGTRLTVV.

CDR3: CASSESKGATQYF. The CDR3 DNA follows: TGCGCCAGCAGTGAGTCGAAGGGGGCTACGCAGTATTTT. The chain employs TRBV10-1 and TRBJ2-3, with TRBD1 identical over 7 bases. Germline V gene sequence: CDR1 WNHNN, CDR2 SYGVQD (reference sequence). V gave up 0 bases and J gave up 8 bases; unmatched junction bases: 2. The CDR3 runs to 13 residues.

This rearrangement joins TRBV7-9 to TRBJ1-1; D is ambiguous. V lost 5 bases and J lost 2, with 15 bases in between. The CDR3 length is 15 residues. Germline CDR1 is SEHNR and CDR2 is FQNEAQ (reference sequence). CDR3 region: CASSRTLGRNTEAFF. The CDR3, as DNA: TGTGCCAGCAGCCGAACTCTCGGGCGAAACACTGAAGCTTTCTTT.

The gene calls are TRBV29-1 and TRBJ2-5; D gene uncertain. Germline CDR1 and CDR2: SQVTM and ANQGSEA. V dropped 2 bases and J dropped 5 bases, with 9 bases sitting between them. This CDR3 spans 12 amino acids. The CDR3 region has the DNA TGCAGCGTTGAAACCCTGGGGGAGACCCAGTACTTC. The encoded protein is CSVETLGETQYF.

The chain uses TRBV7-8 and TRBJ1-5, with unresolved D. This CDR3 region has 13 residues. Trimming took 1 base from V and 9 from J, leaving 10 bases between them. Germline CDR1 and CDR2: SGHVS and FQNEAQ. The CDR3 loop reads CASSLESLLPQHF. The CDR3 nucleotides read TGTGCCAGCAGCTTAGAGTCATTGCTGCCCCAGCATTTT.

The gene calls are TRBV11-3 and TRBJ1-1; tentatively, D is TRBD1 (5 bases). CDR3 length equals 16 residues. Germline CDR1 reads SGHNT; CDR2 reads YENEEA. V was cut by 5 bases and J by 2 bases, with 18 bases left in between. DNA for the CDR3: TGTGCCAGCAGCCTGGAGGCAGGGTCGGAAAACACTGAAGCTTTCTTT. This encodes CASSLEAGSENTEAFF.

This chain uses TRBV19 with TRBJ1-6, with a tentative D call TRBD1 (5 bases). The ends were cut back, 6 bases at V and 8 bases at J, with 8 bases in the middle. CDR1 and CDR2 (germline): LNHDA, SQIVND (reference sequence). The CDR3 runs to 12 residues. The CDR3 reads CASREQDSPLHF. The CDR3 nucleotides read TGTGCCAGTAGGGAACAGGATTCACCCCTCCACTTT. Based on the CDR3 plus reference TRBV19 and TRBJ1-6, the full variable domain is DGGITQSPKYLFRKEGQNVTLSCEQNLNHDAMYWYRQDPGQGLRLIYYSQIVNDFQKGDIAEGYSVSREKKESFPLTVTSAQKNPTAFYLCASREQDSPLHFGNGTRLTVT.

This clone was seen a single time. The chain employs TRBV23-1 and TRBJ1-5; tentative D call: TRBD1 (6 bases). TRBV23-1 is given ORF status, its function remaining uncertain. Trimming took 0 bases from V and 4 from J, leaving 19 bases between them. This CDR3 has 18 residues. DNA of the CDR3: TGCGCCAGCAGTCAATCGTTGGCAGGGGAGATCTGGAATCAGCCCCAGCATTTT. Translation: CASSQSLAGEIWNQPQHF.

This clone was seen a single time. The V gene is TRBV19, the J gene TRBJ1-1; D unclear. V was trimmed by 6 bases and J by 3 bases, leaving 20 bases between them. There are 16 residues in the CDR3. Per germline, CDR1 LNHDA and CDR2 SQIVND (reference sequence). In DNA form, the CDR3 reads TGTGCCAGTAGCGAAGACTTACAGCGGAGAGACACTGAAGCTTTCTTT. Residues: CASSEDLQRRDTEAFF.

The chain is built from TRBV4-2 and TRBJ2-7; D is ambiguous. This CDR3 is 15 amino acids long. Deletions cut 0 bases from V and 3 bases from J, with 12 bases between. The germline V gene has CDR1 LGHNA and CDR2 YNFKEQ. The CDR3 nucleotides read TGTGCCAGCAGCCAAGAACGGCAGGAGTACTACGAGCAGTACTTC. Encoded protein: CASSQERQEYYEQYF.

This sequence joins TRBV13 and TRBJ2-7; no clear D. V lost 0 bases, J lost 6 bases, and 9 bases lay in between. The CDR3 is made up of 13 amino acids. The germline CDR1 and CDR2 sequences are PRHDT and FYEKMQ (reference sequence). The CDR3 DNA reads as TGTGCCAGCAGCTTAGGAGTAGGGCGCGAGCAGTACTTC. It translates to CASSLGVGREQYF.

The chain employs TRBV30 and TRBJ2-2; D unresolved. This CDR3 has 14 residues. V lost 0 bases to trimming and J lost 6 bases, with 11 bases between them. Germline assignment: CDR1 GTSNPN and CDR2 SVGIG (reference sequence). The CDR3 protein is CAWSVVGLAGELFF. As DNA, the CDR3 is TGTGCCTGGAGTGTAGTCGGCTTGGCCGGGGAGCTGTTTTTT.